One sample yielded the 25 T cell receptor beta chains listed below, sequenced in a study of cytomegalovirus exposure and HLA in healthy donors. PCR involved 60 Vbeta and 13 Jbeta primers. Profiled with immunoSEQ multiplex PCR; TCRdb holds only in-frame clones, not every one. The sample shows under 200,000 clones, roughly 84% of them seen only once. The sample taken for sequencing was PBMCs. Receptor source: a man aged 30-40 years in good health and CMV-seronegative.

The CDR3 nucleotides are TGTGCCATCAGTGAAACAGGGATGGATACTGAAGCTTTCTTT. This encodes CAISETGMDTEAFF. V usage is TRBV10-3 and J usage is TRBJ1-1; tentative D call: TRBD1 (6 bases). V was shortened by 3 bases and J by 5 bases, with 13 bases between the two germline ends. The CDR3 loop spans 14 amino acids. Germline loops: CDR1 ENHRY, CDR2 SYGVKD.

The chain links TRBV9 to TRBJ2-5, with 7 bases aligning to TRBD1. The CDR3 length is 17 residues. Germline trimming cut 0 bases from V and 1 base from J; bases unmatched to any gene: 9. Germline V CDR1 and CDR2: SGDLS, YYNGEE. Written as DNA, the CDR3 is TGTGCCAGCAGCGTAGACCCAGGGACAGCCCTCCAAGAGACCCAGTACTTC. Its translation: CASSVDPGTALQETQYF.

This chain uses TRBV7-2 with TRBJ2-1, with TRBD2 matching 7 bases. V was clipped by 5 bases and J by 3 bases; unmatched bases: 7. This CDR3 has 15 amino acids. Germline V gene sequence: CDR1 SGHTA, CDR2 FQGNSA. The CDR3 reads CASSDLGRYYNEQFF. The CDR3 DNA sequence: TGTGCCAGCAGCGACCTCGGGAGGTACTACAATGAGCAGTTCTTC.

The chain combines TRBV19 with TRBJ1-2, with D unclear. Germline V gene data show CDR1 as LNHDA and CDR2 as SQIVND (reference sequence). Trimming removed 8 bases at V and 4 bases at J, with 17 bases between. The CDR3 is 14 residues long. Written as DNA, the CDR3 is TGTGCCAGTCGAGCCTCGGGCGAGGGCTATGGCTACACCTTC. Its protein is CASRASGEGYGYTF.

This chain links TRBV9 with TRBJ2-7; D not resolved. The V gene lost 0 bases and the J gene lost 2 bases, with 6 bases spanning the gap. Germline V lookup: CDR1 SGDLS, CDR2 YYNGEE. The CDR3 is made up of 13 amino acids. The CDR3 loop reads CASSVVTTYEQYF. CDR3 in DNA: TGTGCCAGCAGCGTAGTAACAACCTACGAGCAGTACTTC.

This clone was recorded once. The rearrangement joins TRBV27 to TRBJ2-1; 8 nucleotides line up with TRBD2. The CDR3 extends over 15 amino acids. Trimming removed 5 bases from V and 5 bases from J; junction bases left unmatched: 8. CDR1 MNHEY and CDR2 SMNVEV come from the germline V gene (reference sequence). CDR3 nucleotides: TGTGCCAGCAGTGTACGGGAGGGCCTAGACAATGAGCAGTTCTTC. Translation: CASSVREGLDNEQFF.

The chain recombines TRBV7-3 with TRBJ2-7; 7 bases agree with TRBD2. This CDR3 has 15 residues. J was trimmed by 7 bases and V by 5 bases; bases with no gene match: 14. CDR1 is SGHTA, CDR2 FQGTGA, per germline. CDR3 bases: TGTGCCAGCAGCCCCCAACTAGCGTCACTTGGGGAGCAGTACTTC. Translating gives CASSPQLASLGEQYF.

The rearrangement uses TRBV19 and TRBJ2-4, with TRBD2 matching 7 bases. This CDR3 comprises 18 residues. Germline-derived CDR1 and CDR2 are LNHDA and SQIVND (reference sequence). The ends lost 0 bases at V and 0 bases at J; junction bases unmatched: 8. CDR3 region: CASSIDPGLHKAKNIQYF. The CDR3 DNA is TGTGCCAGTAGTATAGATCCGGGACTACATAAAGCCAAAAACATTCAGTACTTC.

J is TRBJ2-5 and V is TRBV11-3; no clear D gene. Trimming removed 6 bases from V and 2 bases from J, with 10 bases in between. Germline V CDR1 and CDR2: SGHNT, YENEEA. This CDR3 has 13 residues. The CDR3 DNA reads TGTGCCAGCAGGCGATCGCATCAAGAGACCCAGTACTTC. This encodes CASRRSHQETQYF.

CDR3 loop: CASSRTGAQETQYF. CDR3 sequence (DNA): TGTGCCAGCAGCAGGACAGGGGCCCAAGAGACCCAGTACTTC. The chain employs TRBV7-6 and TRBJ2-5; 9 positions agree with TRBD1. CDR1 and CDR2 from the germline V gene are SGHVS and FNYEAQ. CDR3 size: 14 residues. V was pared by 5 bases and J by 1 base, with 2 bases of the junction left unmatched.

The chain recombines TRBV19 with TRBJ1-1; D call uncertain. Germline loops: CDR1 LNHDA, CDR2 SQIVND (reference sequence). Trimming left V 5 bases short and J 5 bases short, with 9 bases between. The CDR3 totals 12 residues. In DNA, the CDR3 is TGTGCCAGTAGTCCCGGGAGGACTGAAGCTTTCTTT. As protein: CASSPGRTEAFF.

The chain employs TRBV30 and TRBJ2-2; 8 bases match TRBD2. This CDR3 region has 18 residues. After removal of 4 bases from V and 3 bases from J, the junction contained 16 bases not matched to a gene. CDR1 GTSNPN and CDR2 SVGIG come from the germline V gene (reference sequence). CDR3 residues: CAWNGGGPSISYTGELFF. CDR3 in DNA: TGTGCCTGGAACGGGGGGGGGCCCAGTATCTCCTACACCGGGGAGCTGTTTTTT.

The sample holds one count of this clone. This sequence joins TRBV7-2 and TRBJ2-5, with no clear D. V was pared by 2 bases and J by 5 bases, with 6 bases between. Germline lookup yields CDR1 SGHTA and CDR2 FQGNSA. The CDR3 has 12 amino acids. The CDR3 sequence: CASSLTRETQYF. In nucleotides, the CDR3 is TGTGCCAGCAGCTTAACGCGCGAGACCCAGTACTTC.

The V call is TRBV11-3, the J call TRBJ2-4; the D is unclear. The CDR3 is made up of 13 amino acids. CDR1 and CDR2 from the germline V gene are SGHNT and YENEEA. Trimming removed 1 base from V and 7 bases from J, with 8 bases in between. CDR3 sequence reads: CASSLAASNIQYF. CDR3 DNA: TGTGCCAGCAGCTTAGCGGCTAGTAACATTCAGTACTTC.

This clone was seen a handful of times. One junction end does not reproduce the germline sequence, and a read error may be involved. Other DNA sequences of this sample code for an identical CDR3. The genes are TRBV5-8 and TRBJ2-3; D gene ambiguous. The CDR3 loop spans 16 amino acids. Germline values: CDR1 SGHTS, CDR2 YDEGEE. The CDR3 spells CASSQERSGLTDTQYF. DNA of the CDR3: TGCGCCAGCAGCCAAGAACGGTCTGGTCTCACAGATACGCAGTATTTT.

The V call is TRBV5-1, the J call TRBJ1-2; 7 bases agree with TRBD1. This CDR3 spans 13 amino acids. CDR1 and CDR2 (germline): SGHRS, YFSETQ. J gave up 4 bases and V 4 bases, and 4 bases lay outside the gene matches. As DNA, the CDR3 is TGCGCCAGCAGCCCAAGACAGGGCTATGGCTACACCTTC. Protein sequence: CASSPRQGYGYTF.

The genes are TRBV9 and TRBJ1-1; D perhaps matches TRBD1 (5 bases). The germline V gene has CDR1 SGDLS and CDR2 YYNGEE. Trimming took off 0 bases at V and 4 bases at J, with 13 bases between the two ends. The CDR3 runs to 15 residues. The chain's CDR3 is CASSVEKGLVTEAFF. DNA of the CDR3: TGTGCCAGCAGCGTAGAGAAGGGGTTGGTCACTGAAGCTTTCTTT.

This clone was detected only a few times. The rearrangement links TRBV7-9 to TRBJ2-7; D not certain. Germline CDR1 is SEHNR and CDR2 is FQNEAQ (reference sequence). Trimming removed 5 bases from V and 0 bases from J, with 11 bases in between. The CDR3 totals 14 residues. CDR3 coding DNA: TGTGCCAGCAGCGACTCCCTCCGCTCCTACGAGCAGTACTTC. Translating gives CASSDSLRSYEQYF. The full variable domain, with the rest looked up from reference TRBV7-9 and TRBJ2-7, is DTGVSQNPRHKITKRGQNVTFRCDPISEHNRLYWYRQTLGQGPEFLTYFQNEAQLEKSRLLSDRFSAERPKGSFSTLEIQRTEQGDSAMYLCASSDSLRSYEQYFGPGTRLTVT.

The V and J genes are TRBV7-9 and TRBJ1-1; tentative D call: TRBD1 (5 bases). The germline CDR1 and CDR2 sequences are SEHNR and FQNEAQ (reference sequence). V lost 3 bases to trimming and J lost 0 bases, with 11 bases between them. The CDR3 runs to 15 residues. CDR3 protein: CASSLMEGMNTEAFF. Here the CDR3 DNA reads TGTGCCAGCAGCTTGATGGAGGGGATGAACACTGAAGCTTTCTTT. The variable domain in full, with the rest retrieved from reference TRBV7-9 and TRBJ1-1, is DTGVSQNPRHKITKRGQNVTFRCDPISEHNRLYWYRQTLGQGPEFLTYFQNEAQLEKSRLLSDRFSAERPKGSFSTLEIQRTEQGDSAMYLCASSLMEGMNTEAFFGQGTRLTVV.

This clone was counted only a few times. CDR3 protein: CASSTPGTGTEKLFF. The CDR3 DNA reads TGTGCCAGCAGCACACCCGGGACAGGGACTGAAAAACTGTTTTTT. This chain joins TRBV11-3 and TRBJ1-4; 9 bases are a match to TRBD1. The V and J ends lost 5 bases and 7 bases, in that order; junction bases with no gene match: 8. Germline lookup yields CDR1 SGHNT and CDR2 YENEEA. The CDR3 runs 15 residues.

CDR3 coding DNA: TGTGCCAGTAGTATGGAAAACAGATTTAACACTGAAGCTTTCTTT. Translation: CASSMENRFNTEAFF. This rearrangement joins TRBV19 to TRBJ1-1; D remains ambiguous. V dropped 3 bases and J dropped 2 bases, with 13 bases sitting between them. Germline CDR1 reads LNHDA; CDR2 reads SQIVND (reference sequence). The CDR3 runs 15 residues.

The CDR3 nucleotides are TGTGCCAGCAGCTCCCACCGGGACTCCTTTTTTTTGAGCAATCAGCCCCAGCATTTT. Translating it yields CASSSHRDSFFLSNQPQHF. The chain recombines TRBV5-6 with TRBJ1-5; D possibly corresponds to TRBD1 (5 bases). CDR3 length equals 19 residues. V was clipped by 3 bases and J by 1 base, with 23 bases between them. Looked up from germline, CDR1 is SGHDT and CDR2 is YYEEEE.

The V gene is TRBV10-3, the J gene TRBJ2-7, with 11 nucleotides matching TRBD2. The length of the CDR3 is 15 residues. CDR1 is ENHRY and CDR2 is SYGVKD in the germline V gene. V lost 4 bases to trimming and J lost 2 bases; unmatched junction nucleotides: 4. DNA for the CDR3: TGTGCCATCAGTGGGACGACTAGCGGGACCTACGAGCAGTACTTC. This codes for CAISGTTSGTYEQYF.

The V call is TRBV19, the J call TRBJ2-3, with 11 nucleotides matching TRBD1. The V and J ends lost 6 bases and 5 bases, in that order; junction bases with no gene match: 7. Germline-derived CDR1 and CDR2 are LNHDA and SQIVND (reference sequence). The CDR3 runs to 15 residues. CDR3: CASRPRGTGGDTQYF. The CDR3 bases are TGTGCCAGTAGACCTCGGGGGACAGGGGGAGATACGCAGTATTTT.

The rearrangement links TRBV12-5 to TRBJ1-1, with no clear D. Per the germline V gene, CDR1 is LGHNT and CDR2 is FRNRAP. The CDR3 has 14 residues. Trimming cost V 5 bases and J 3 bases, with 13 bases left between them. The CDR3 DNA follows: TGTGCTAGTGGTCCACCGAGGGAGGACACTGAAGCTTTCTTT. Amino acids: CASGPPREDTEAFF.